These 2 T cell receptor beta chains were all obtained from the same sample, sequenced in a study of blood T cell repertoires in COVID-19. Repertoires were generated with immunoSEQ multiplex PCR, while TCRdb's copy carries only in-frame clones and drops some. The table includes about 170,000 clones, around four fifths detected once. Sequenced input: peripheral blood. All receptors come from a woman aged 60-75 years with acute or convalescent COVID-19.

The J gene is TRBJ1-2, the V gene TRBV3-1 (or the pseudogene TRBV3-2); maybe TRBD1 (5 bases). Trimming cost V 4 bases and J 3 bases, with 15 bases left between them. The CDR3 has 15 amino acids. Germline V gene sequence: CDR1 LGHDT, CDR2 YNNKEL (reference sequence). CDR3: CASSRQSGGDYGYTF. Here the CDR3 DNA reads TGTGCCAGCAGCCGGCAGTCGGGGGGGGACTATGGCTACACCTTC.

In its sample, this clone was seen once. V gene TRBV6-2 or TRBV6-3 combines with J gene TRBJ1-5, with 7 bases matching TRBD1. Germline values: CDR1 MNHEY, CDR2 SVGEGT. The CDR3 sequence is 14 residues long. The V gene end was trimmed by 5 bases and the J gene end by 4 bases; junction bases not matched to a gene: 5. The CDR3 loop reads CASSRGTENQPQHF. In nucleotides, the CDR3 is TGTGCCAGCAGTAGGGGGACAGAGAATCAGCCCCAGCATTTT.